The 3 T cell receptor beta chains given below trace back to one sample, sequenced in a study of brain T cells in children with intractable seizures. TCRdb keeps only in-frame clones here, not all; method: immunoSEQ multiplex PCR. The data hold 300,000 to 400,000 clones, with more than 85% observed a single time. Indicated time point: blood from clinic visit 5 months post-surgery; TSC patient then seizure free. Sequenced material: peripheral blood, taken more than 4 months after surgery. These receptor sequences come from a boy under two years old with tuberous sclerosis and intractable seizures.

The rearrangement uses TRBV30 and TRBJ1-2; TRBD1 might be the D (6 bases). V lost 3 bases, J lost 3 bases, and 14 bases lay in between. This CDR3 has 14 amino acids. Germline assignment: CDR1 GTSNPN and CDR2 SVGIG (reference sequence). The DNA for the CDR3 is TGTGCCTGGAGCCCCCGGGACACAGACTATGGCTACACCTTC. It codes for CAWSPRDTDYGYTF.

CDR3 sequence reads: CASSMAGYTGELFF. CDR3 sequence (DNA): TGTGCCAGTAGTATGGCAGGGTACACCGGGGAGCTGTTTTTT. The chain combines TRBV19 with TRBJ2-2; D might be TRBD1 (5 bases). CDR1 and CDR2 (germline): LNHDA, SQIVND (reference sequence). Between the trimmed V and J ends, which lost 3 bases and 3 bases, there was a span of 8 bases. This CDR3 spans 14 amino acids.

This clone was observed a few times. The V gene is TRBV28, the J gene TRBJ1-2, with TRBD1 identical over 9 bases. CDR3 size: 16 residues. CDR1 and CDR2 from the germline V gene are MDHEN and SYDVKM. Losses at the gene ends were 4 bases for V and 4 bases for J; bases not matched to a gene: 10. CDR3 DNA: TGTGCCAGCAGTTCCCGGGACAGGGACTCGGTCTATGGCTACACCTTC. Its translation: CASSSRDRDSVYGYTF.